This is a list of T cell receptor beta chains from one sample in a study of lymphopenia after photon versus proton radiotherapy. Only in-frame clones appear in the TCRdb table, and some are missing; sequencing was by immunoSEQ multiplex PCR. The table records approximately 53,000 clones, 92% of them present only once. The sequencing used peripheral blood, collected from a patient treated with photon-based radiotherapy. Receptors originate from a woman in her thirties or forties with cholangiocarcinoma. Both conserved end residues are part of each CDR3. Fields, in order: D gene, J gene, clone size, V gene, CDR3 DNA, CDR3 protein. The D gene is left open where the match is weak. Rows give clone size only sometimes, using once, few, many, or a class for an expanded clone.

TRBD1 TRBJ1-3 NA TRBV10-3 TGTGCCATCTCCCGGACAGGGCCCATTGATGGGAACACCATATATTTT CAISRTGPIDGNTIYF
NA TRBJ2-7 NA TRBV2 TGTGCCAGCAAAATATTCTACGAGCAGTACTTC CASKIFYEQYF
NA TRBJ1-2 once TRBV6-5 TGTGCCAGCAGTTACCACATCTCCTCAAACTATGGCTACACCTTC CASSYHISSNYGYTF
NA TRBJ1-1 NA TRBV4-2 TGTGCCAGCAGCCAAGAGGCCCGGGGGCTGACTGAAGCTTTCTTT CASSQEARGLTEAFF
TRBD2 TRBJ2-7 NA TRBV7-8 TGTGCCAGCAGCTTCAACCGGGAGGGAACCTACGAGCAGTACTTC CASSFNREGTYEQYF
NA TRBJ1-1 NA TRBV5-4 TGTGCCAGCAGCTTGGCCAACGCGGTGAACACTGAAGCTTTCTTT CASSLANAVNTEAFF
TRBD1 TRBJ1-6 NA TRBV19 TGTGCCAGTAGTATCCGGGTCGGGACAGCCTATAATTCACCCCTCCACTTT CASSIRVGTAYNSPLHF
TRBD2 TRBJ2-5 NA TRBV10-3 TGTGCCATCAACCCAGGCGGGGGGCTGGAAGAGACCCAGTACTTC CAINPGGGLEETQYF
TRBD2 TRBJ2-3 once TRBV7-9 TGTGCCAGCAGCCCTATACTAGCGGGAGTAGTCGGGGATACGCAGTATTTT CASSPILAGVVGDTQYF
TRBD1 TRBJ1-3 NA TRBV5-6 TGTGCCAGCAGCGGCCCGATTGACAGGGGCCCCGGAAACACCATATATTTT CASSGPIDRGPGNTIYF
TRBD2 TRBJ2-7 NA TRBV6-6 TGTGCCAGCAGTTACTCGGGGACTAGCGTCTACGAGCAGTACTTC CASSYSGTSVYEQYF
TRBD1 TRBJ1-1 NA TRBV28 TGTGCCAGCAGTCCACCAGGACAGGCGGGCGCTGAAGCTTTCTTT CASSPPGQAGAEAFF
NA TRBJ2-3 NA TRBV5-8 TGTGCCAGCAGCTCTCAAGCGGACCTGGTTGATACGCAGTATTTT CASSSQADLVDTQYF
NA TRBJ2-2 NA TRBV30 TGTGCCTGGAAGGTGCACGGGGGCAACACCGGGGAGCTGTTTTTT CAWKVHGGNTGELFF
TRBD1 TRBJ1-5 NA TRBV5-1 TGCGCCAGCAGCTTGGAAGGGGGCGATCAGCCCCAGCATTTT CASSLEGGDQPQHF
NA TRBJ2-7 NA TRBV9 TGTGCCAGCAGCGTAGGGCTAGCAGGGGTGAGAGAGCAGTACTTC CASSVGLAGVREQYF
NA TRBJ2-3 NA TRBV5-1 TGCGCCAGCAGCTTGAGAATGGACATCAGCACAGATACGCAGTATTTT CASSLRMDISTDTQYF
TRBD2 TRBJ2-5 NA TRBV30 TGTGCCTGGAGTAGCGGGGGGCAAGAGACCCAGTACTTC CAWSSGGQETQYF
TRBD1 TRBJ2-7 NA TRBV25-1 TGTGCCAGCAGTTCTCACCTAATACCAGACAGGGGGGGGCAGCAGTACTTC CASSSHLIPDRGGQQYF
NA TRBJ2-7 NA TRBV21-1 TGTGCCAGCAGCTCCCTCAATGGAGGGTACGAGCAGTACTTC CASSSLNGGYEQYF
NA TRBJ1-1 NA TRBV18 TGTGCCAGCTCACCAGACCACAGGGCTGGCACTGAAGCTTTCTTT CASSPDHRAGTEAFF
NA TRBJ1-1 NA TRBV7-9 TGTGCCAGCAGCCAACCTGGGGTTTTCACTGAAGCTTTCTTT CASSQPGVFTEAFF
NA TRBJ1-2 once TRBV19 TGTGCCAGTAGTTCCCCGAGGGGCGGACTCTATGGCTACACCTTC CASSSPRGGLYGYTF
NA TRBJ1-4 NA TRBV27 TGTGCCTCGGGACCCATACTTAATGAAAAACTGTTTTTT CASGPILNEKLFF
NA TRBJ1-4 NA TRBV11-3 TGTGCCAGCGGACCAGGATCCGCAACTAATGAAAAACTGTTTTTT CASGPGSATNEKLFF
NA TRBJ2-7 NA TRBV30 TGTGCCTGGCAGGTGGACACTGGGTACGAGCAGTACTTC CAWQVDTGYEQYF
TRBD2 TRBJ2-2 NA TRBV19 TGTGCCAGTCAGACCCCGGGAGGAACTTCTAACACCGGGGAGCTGTTTTTT CASQTPGGTSNTGELFF
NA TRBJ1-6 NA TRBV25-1 TGTGCCAGCAGTGAAGGGGCATTGGCTTATAATTCACCCCTCCACTTT CASSEGALAYNSPLHF
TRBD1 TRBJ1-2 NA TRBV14 TGTGCCAGCAGCCAGCTTTGGGACAGCACCTATGGCTACACCTTC CASSQLWDSTYGYTF
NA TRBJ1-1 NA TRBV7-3 TGTGCCAGCAGCTTACGTAGGAACACTGAAGCTTTCTTT CASSLRRNTEAFF
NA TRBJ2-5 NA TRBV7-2 TGTGCCAGCAGGGAGGGACAGCCGAGGGTGGAGACCCAGTACTTC CASREGQPRVETQYF
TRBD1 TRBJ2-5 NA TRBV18 TGTGCCAGCTCACCCGACGACAGGGATGACGTGACCCAGTACTTC CASSPDDRDDVTQYF
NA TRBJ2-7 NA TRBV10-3 TGTGCCATCGGGAGGAGTGAGACAGGGTTCGACGAGCAGTACTTC CAIGRSETGFDEQYF
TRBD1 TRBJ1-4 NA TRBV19 TGTGCCAGTCGGGGACAGGGGGCGCTTGGAGAAAAACTGTTTTTT CASRGQGALGEKLFF
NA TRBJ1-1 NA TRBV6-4 TGTGCCAGCGGTGGGTTAGAAGCTTTCTTT CASGGLEAFF
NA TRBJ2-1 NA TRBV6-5 TGTGCCAGTAAGGACAGACTAGGGAATGAGCAGTTCTTC CASKDRLGNEQFF
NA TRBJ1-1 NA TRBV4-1 TGCGCCAGCAGCCAAGAAACAGGAGCGACCTGGGTAGCTTTCTTT CASSQETGATWVAFF
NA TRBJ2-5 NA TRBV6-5 TGTGCCAGCAGTTACCCTAATGGGGGCGAAGAGACCCAGTACTTC CASSYPNGGEETQYF
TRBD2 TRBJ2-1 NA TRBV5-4 TGTGCCAGCAGCCCCCGTCGCGCGGGGGGGTACAATGAGCAGTTCTTC CASSPRRAGGYNEQFF